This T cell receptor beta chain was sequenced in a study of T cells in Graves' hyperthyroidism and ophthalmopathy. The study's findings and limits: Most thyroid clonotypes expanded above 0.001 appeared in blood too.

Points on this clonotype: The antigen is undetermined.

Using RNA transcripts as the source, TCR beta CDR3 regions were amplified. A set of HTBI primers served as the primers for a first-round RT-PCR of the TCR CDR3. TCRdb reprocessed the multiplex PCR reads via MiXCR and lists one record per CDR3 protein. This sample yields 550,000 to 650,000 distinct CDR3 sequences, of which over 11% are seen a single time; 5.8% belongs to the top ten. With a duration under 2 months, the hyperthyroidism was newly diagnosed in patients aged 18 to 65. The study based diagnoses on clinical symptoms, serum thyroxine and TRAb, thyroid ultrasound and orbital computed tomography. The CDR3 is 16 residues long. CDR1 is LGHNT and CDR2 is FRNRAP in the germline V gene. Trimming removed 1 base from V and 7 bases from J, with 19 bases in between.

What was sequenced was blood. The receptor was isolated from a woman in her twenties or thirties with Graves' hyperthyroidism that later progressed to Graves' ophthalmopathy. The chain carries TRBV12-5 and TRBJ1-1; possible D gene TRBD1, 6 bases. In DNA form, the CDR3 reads TGTGCTAGTGGTTTGGCGACCGGGTTGGGGGCCGGTGAAGCTTTCTTT. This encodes CASGLATGLGAGEAFF.